Listed below are T cell receptor beta chains from one sample, sequenced in a study of graft-versus-host responses after intestinal transplantation. TCRdb keeps only in-frame clones here, not all; method: immunoSEQ multiplex PCR. The data show more than 45,000 clones, about 93% seen once. Sequenced material: PBMCs, taken around 120 days after intestinal transplantation. These receptors originate from a human patient who received an intestinal transplant, so some T cells may come from the graft donor. Each CDR3 is given with its conserved first and last residue. Fields, in order: clone size, J gene, D gene, V gene, CDR3 DNA, CDR3 protein. The D gene is left open where the match is weak. Clone size is given for some rows only: seen once, a few or many times, or a class if the clone is expanded.

abundance: NA; j_gene: TRBJ2-3; d_gene: NA; v_gene: TRBV16; CDR3nt: TGTGCCAGCAGCCAAGTTGGGAGTACGGATACGCAGTATTTT; CDR3aa: CASSQVGSTDTQYF
abundance: NA; j_gene: TRBJ2-7; d_gene: TRBD2; v_gene: TRBV5-1; CDR3nt: TGCGCCAGCAGCTCGGGACTAGCGGGAGTCTACGAGCAGTACTTC; CDR3aa: CASSSGLAGVYEQYF
abundance: once; j_gene: TRBJ2-1; d_gene: NA; v_gene: TRBV27; CDR3nt: TGTGCCAGCAGTTTATCAGGGGGTGAGCAGTTCTTC; CDR3aa: CASSLSGGEQFF
abundance: NA; j_gene: TRBJ2-7; d_gene: NA; v_gene: TRBV5-6; CDR3nt: TGTGCCAGCAGCTTGGCGGGCGGATGGGGGTTACCCTACGAGCAGTACTTC; CDR3aa: CASSLAGGWGLPYEQYF
abundance: NA; j_gene: TRBJ1-1; d_gene: NA; v_gene: TRBV5-1; CDR3nt: TGCGCCAGCAGCCGGGTGGGCCTGAACACTGAAGCTTTCTTT; CDR3aa: CASSRVGLNTEAFF
abundance: NA; j_gene: TRBJ2-1; d_gene: NA; v_gene: TRBV6-6; CDR3nt: TGTGCCAGCAGTTACGACAACGACAATGAGCAGTTCTTC; CDR3aa: CASSYDNDNEQFF
abundance: NA; j_gene: TRBJ2-1; d_gene: NA; v_gene: TRBV30; CDR3nt: TGTGCCTGGGGCGGCGGGGTGTACAATGAGCAGTTCTTC; CDR3aa: CAWGGGVYNEQFF
abundance: NA; j_gene: TRBJ2-7; d_gene: TRBD1; v_gene: TRBV5-4; CDR3nt: TGTGCCAGCAGCTGGGGTGTGGTGGGACAGGGGGCTGGCGAGCAGTACTTC; CDR3aa: CASSWGVVGQGAGEQYF
abundance: NA; j_gene: TRBJ1-4; d_gene: NA; v_gene: TRBV19; CDR3nt: TGTGCCAGTAAAGAGGGGGCTAATGAAAAACTGTTTTTT; CDR3aa: CASKEGANEKLFF
abundance: once; j_gene: TRBJ2-1; d_gene: TRBD2; v_gene: TRBV15; CDR3nt: TGTGCCACCAGCAGAGATTATAATATTGGTTCTAGCGGGAGCTACAATGAGCAGTTCTTC; CDR3aa: CATSRDYNIGSSGSYNEQFF
abundance: NA; j_gene: TRBJ2-7; d_gene: TRBD2; v_gene: TRBV7-2; CDR3nt: TGTGCCAGCATCCCCCTAGCGGGAGTTACCTACGAGCAGTACTTC; CDR3aa: CASIPLAGVTYEQYF
abundance: once; j_gene: TRBJ1-1; d_gene: NA; v_gene: TRBV10-3; CDR3nt: TGTGCCATCACTAAAACAGGGACTGAAGCTTTCTTT; CDR3aa: CAITKTGTEAFF
abundance: NA; j_gene: TRBJ2-1; d_gene: TRBD2; v_gene: TRBV5-4; CDR3nt: TGTGCCAGCAGCTTGGCCGGGGCTAGCGGGATTCACAATGAGCAGTTCTTC; CDR3aa: CASSLAGASGIHNEQFF
abundance: NA; j_gene: TRBJ2-7; d_gene: NA; v_gene: TRBV7-9; CDR3nt: TGTGCCAGCAGCTTAGTAGGCGCGGGGTTCGCCTACGAGCAGTACTTC; CDR3aa: CASSLVGAGFAYEQYF
abundance: NA; j_gene: TRBJ2-3; d_gene: NA; v_gene: TRBV4-1; CDR3nt: TGCGCCAGCAGCCAAAGGGACCTAGTGCCGGGGACAGATACGCAGTATTTT; CDR3aa: CASSQRDLVPGTDTQYF
abundance: NA; j_gene: TRBJ1-4; d_gene: NA; v_gene: TRBV11-2; CDR3nt: TGTGCCAGCAGCGAGACTGCAACTAATGAAAAACTGTTTTTT; CDR3aa: CASSETATNEKLFF
abundance: NA; j_gene: TRBJ2-5; d_gene: NA; v_gene: TRBV15; CDR3nt: TGTGCCACCAGCAGAGACGATGGTGGCGTCAGGACCCAGTACTTC; CDR3aa: CATSRDDGGVRTQYF
abundance: NA; j_gene: TRBJ2-3; d_gene: NA; v_gene: TRBV5-1; CDR3nt: TGCGCCAGCAGCTTGGAGAGGGGACAAGCGGCCACAGATACGCAGTATTTT; CDR3aa: CASSLERGQAATDTQYF
abundance: NA; j_gene: TRBJ1-3; d_gene: NA; v_gene: TRBV6-1; CDR3nt: TGTGCCAGCAGCATTTACTCTGGAAACACCATATATTTT; CDR3aa: CASSIYSGNTIYF
abundance: NA; j_gene: TRBJ1-5; d_gene: NA; v_gene: TRBV19; CDR3nt: TGTGCCAGTAGTACCCCAGGTCAGCCCCAGCATTTT; CDR3aa: CASSTPGQPQHF
abundance: once; j_gene: TRBJ2-5; d_gene: NA; v_gene: TRBV4-1; CDR3nt: TGCGCCAGCAGAGGCGACTCGGGGACCCAGTACTTC; CDR3aa: CASRGDSGTQYF
abundance: NA; j_gene: TRBJ2-3; d_gene: NA; v_gene: TRBV7-9; CDR3nt: TGTGCCAGCAGCCAAGAGTCGGAGACGCAGTATTTT; CDR3aa: CASSQESETQYF
abundance: NA; j_gene: TRBJ2-3; d_gene: TRBD1; v_gene: TRBV11-2; CDR3nt: TGTGCCAGCAGCGACGGACAGGGGTGGTCAGATACGCAGTATTTT; CDR3aa: CASSDGQGWSDTQYF
abundance: NA; j_gene: TRBJ1-2; d_gene: NA; v_gene: TRBV6-1; CDR3nt: TGTGCCAGCAGTGAAGGGGGGACCCTCTATGGCTACACCTTC; CDR3aa: CASSEGGTLYGYTF
abundance: NA; j_gene: TRBJ2-7; d_gene: TRBD1; v_gene: TRBV2; CDR3nt: TGTGCCAGCTATATGACAGGGGCTTCCTACGAGCAGTACTTC; CDR3aa: CASYMTGASYEQYF
abundance: once; j_gene: TRBJ2-3; d_gene: TRBD1; v_gene: TRBV5-1; CDR3nt: TGCGCCAGCAGCTTGGGGGACAGTAATGCAGATACGCAGTATTTT; CDR3aa: CASSLGDSNADTQYF
abundance: NA; j_gene: TRBJ1-4; d_gene: TRBD1; v_gene: TRBV7-8; CDR3nt: TGTGCCAGCAGCCTCCTAGACAGGGCAACTGAAAAACTGTTTTTT; CDR3aa: CASSLLDRATEKLFF
abundance: few; j_gene: TRBJ1-1; d_gene: TRBD1; v_gene: TRBV5-1; CDR3nt: TGCGCCAGCAGCTTGGAGGCAGGGGGCACTGAAGCTTTCTTT; CDR3aa: CASSLEAGGTEAFF
abundance: NA; j_gene: TRBJ2-1; d_gene: TRBD1; v_gene: TRBV5-6; CDR3nt: TGTGCCAGCAGCTGCGGGACAGGGGGTGGAGATGAGCAGTTCTTC; CDR3aa: CASSCGTGGGDEQFF